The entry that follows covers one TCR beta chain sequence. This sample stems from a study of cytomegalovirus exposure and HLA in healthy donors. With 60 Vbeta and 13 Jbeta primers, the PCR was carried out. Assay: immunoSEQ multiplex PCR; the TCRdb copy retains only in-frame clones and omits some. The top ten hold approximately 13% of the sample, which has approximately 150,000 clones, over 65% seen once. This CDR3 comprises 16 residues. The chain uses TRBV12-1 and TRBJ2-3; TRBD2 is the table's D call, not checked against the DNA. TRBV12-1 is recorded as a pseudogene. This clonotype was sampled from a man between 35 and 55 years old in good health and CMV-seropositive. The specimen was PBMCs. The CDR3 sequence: CASSLGSRGFTDTQYF. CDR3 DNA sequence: TGTGCCAGCAGCTTGGGATCGCGGGGATTCACAGATACGCAGTATTTT.